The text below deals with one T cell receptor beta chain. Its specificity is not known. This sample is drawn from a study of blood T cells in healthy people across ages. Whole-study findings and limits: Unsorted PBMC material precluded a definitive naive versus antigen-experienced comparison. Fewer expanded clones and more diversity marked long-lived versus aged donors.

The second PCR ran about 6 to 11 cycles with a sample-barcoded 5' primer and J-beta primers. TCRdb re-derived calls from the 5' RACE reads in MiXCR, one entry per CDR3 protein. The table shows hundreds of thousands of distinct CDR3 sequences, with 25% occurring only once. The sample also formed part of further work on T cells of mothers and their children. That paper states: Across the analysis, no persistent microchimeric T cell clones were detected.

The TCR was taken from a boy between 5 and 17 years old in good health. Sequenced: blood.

CDR3 in amino acids: CSVEALASGRNGETQYF. For the CDR3, the DNA is TGCAGCGTTGAAGCTTTGGCTAGTGGGAGGAATGGGGAGACCCAGTACTTC. The chain combines TRBV29-1 with TRBJ2-5, with D perhaps TRBD2 (6 bases). Deletions cut 1 base from V and 5 bases from J, with 23 bases between. CDR1 and CDR2 from the germline V gene are SQVTM and ANQGSEA. This CDR3 is built from 17 residues.